Reported below is one TCR beta chain. The sample belongs to a study of shared T cell receptors in the human thymus. Libraries were prepared by immunoSEQ multiplex PCR; TCRdb keeps only in-frame clonotypes and omits some of them. Of hundreds of thousands of clones in the sample, more than 70% are singletons; the top ten hold more than 0.009%. The CDR3 is made up of 15 amino acids. The V gene's germline CDR1 is SGDLS and CDR2 YYNGEE. V dropped 0 bases and J dropped 1 base, with 9 bases sitting between them. This sample also belongs to another study, concerning human thymus T cells. That publication notes: Donors consisted of healthy Finnish infants (having corrective surgery for congenital heart defects). It was from resections taken during corrective heart surgery that the thymus tissue came.

Sequences were obtained from thymocytes. J is TRBJ2-3 and V is TRBV9; tentatively, D is TRBD2 (5 bases). The source is a boy under three years old with a congenital heart defect. CDR3 DNA sequence: TGTGCCAGCAGCGTAGACGAGGGAGGCACAGATACGCAGTATTTT. Protein product: CASSVDEGGTDTQYF. Full variable domain (remainder filled in from reference TRBV9 and TRBJ2-3): DSGVTQTPKHLITATGQRVTLRCSPRSGDLSVYWYQQSLDQGLQFLIQYYNGEERAKGNILERFSAQQFPDLHSELNLSSLELGDSALYFCASSVDEGGTDTQYFGPGTRLTVL.